The source of this T cell receptor (beta chain) is a study of blood T cells in healthy people across ages (dated by TCRdb to the mid-2010s). Regarding the study in general: In model experiments, template switching captured roughly one uniquely barcoded TCR beta cDNA molecule for every two T cells. Using deep sequencing normalized with unique cDNA molecular identifiers, the study measured how TCR beta repertoire diversity changes with age. Donors were grouped into four age groups: young (average roughly 17 years), middle-aged (over 35), aged (around 60) and long-lived (about 89). For two donors (one aged 18 to 29 and one aged 80 or older), the study analyzed two additional independent replicas of 1 million unique cDNA reads from the same blood draw.

Inclusive of the bounding cysteine and phenylalanine, the CDR3 is 14 residues long. Only the CDR3 DNA stays, 42 bases, in frame from base 1. From the germline V gene, CDR1 is MNHEY and CDR2 is SVGEGT. Trimming removed 6 bases from V and 1 base from J; the gene matches leave 4 bases unexplained. The library was produced with 5' RACE. Sequencing instrument: Illumina HiSeq 2500. A second roughly 6 to 12 cycle PCR used a sample-barcoded 5' primer and a J-beta primer mix. A template-switch 5' adaptor carrying 12 random nucleotides introduced a unique molecular identifier onto each TCR beta cDNA molecule. Each sample yielded at least 3 million CDR3-containing paired-end reads. All of the RNA was converted into first-strand cDNA using the Mint cDNA synthesis kit, with a TRBC-specific oligonucleotide serving as the primer. Following uracil-DNA glycosylase treatment, all cDNA underwent a first 18-cycle PCR with the universal primers M1SS and BC2_uni_R. Concerning the study's data processing: For normalization, 1 million high-quality reads were randomly selected from each sample, with every read carrying a distinct molecular identifier. Instead of being binned into consensus sequences, reads with shared molecular identifiers were discarded. MiTCR, run with a Q25 quality threshold and the strictest error-elimination algorithm, handled CDR3 identification, clonotype clustering and error correction. A nonparametric unseen species model using Euler transformation provided a lower-bound estimate of total TCR beta diversity. Using fastp trimming at Q25 and MiXCR clonotype assembly, TCRdb reanalyzed the public sequencing data and kept in-frame beta chains. All rows with the same CDR3 protein become a single entry with the most common DNA and genes. It is TCRdb's table, rather than the study itself, that gives the V and J calls and clone size. This sample is represented by hundreds of thousands of distinct CDR3 sequences; about 25% of them were singletons. Roughly a tenth of the sample rests with the top ten.

The investigation overall reported the following: A strong correlation was found between observed TCR beta diversity and the percentage of naive T cells measured by flow cytometry. Since profiling was done on bulk unsorted PBMCs, naive and antigen-experienced compartments could not be conclusively compared. The long-lived group showed more naive CD4+ T cells, fewer expanded clones and increased TCR diversity than the aged group, suggesting age selection. Donor CMV infection status was unknown, potentially confounding age-related changes in expanded clonotypes. Observed TCR beta diversity per million T cells fell roughly linearly with age, and a significant reduction was already apparent by age around 40. Total diversity estimates from one million sequenced T cells were considered lower bounds and underestimates.

The donors were a few dozen Caucasian individuals from Russia, aged 6 to 90 years, who were systemically healthy. Approximately 9.3 milliliters of peripheral blood were drawn from each donor into EDTA-treated Vacutainer tubes. Ficoll-Paque density-gradient centrifugation was used to isolate PBMCs, with at least 6.5 million per sample. Total RNA was extracted from PBMCs with Trizol reagent, with at least 5.5 micrograms obtained per sample. The percentages of naive CD45RAhigh/CD27high T cells were determined by flow cytometry on a PBMC aliquot from every donor. This clonotype was observed a few times. The antigen this receptor binds is unknown. Base qualities are not recorded, but no much larger clone differs from it by a single base. These data also featured in a second study, about T cells of mothers and their children. Taken from the second paper: The donors were nine systemically healthy Caucasian individuals, made up of three mothers and their six children. cDNA synthesis used all of the extracted RNA, with 1.5 ug of RNA in each 15 ul reaction. In the second PCR, the M1S primer added sample barcodes and 2-4 random nucleotides. Over 8 million TCR beta CDR3 reads were obtained for each mother, and some 3 million reads were obtained for each child. Thymic selection shapes the output of TCR recombination in a similar way in related and unrelated pairs, and inherited differences have a minor effect. Related mother-child pairs always showed normalized repertoire overlap that was slightly higher than in unrelated mother-child pairs, though the difference was never significant. No persistent microchimeric T cell clones were found, with a detection sensitivity of 75 to 100 clones per million clonotypes. To look for features that set related mother-child pairs apart from unrelated individuals, the researchers ran deep NGS to compare the TCR beta repertoires of mothers and children. Mothers averaged roughly 36 +/- 4 years of age and children averaged around 10 +/- 4 years. After adapter ligation was performed with NEBNext reagents, the libraries were sequenced on an Illumina HiSeq 2000 with 100+100 nt paired-end reads. To prevent cross-contamination, the mother and child libraries were prepared a month apart and were sequenced in separate runs. Each donor had between roughly 450,000 and 2,100,000 distinct TCR beta clonotypes identified. Naive TCR beta clonotypes were estimated from low-frequency clonotypes matched to each donor's FACS-determined naive share, without sorting.

The rearrangement combines TRBV6-2 or TRBV6-3 with TRBJ1-2, with 8 bases in between that match TRBD1. The source is a boy aged 5-17 years in good health. The sample comprised blood. The CDR3 sequence is CASSSDRGNYGYTF. In nucleotides, the sequence is TGTGCCAGCAGCTCCGACAGGGGTAACTATGGCTACACCTTC.